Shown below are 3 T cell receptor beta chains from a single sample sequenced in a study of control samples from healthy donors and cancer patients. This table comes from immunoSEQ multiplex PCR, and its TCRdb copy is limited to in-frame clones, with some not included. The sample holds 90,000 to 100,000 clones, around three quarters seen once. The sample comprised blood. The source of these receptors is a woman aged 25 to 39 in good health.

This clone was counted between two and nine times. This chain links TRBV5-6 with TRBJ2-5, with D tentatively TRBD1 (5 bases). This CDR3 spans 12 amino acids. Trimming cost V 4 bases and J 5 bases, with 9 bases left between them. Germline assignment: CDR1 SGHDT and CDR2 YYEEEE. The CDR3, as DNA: TGTGCCAGCAGCAAGGGGTCGGAGACCCAGTACTTC. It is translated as CASSKGSETQYF.

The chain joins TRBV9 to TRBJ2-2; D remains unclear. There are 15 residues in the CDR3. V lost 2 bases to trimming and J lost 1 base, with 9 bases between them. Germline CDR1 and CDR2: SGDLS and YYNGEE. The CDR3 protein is CASSVGLGNTGELFF. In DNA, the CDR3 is TGTGCCAGCAGCGTCGGATTAGGGAACACCGGGGAGCTGTTTTTT.

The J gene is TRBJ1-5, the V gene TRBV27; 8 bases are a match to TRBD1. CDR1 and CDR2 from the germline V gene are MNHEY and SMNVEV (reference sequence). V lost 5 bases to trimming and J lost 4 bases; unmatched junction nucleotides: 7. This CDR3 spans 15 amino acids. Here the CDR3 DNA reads TGTGCCAGCAGTCCCCGGACAGGGTGGAATCAGCCCCAGCATTTT. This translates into CASSPRTGWNQPQHF.